Detailed here is one T cell receptor beta chain. The CDR3 is 16 residues long. J was trimmed by 3 bases and V by 5 bases; bases with no gene match: 9. Germline V lookup: CDR1 MNHEY, CDR2 SVGAGI. This entry is derived from a study of CD8 T cells in Susac syndrome. Reverse transcription of roughly 0.5 to 1 ug RNA was performed with random hexamers. Across 54 Vbeta and 13 Jbeta, immunoSEQ multiplex PCR amplified TCR beta CDR3. TCRdb re-derived calls from the immunoSEQ multiplex PCR reads in MiXCR, one entry per CDR3 protein. The data show 400,000 or so distinct CDR3 sequences, more than 80% seen once. In blood CD8+ and CD4+ T cells, TCR beta underwent sequencing. It was treatment-naive patients with stable or active relapsing-remitting disease who made up the multiple sclerosis controls. TEMRA cells were FACS-enriched, while CD8+ and CD4+ T cells were negatively isolated.

This clonotype originated in a human donor with multiple sclerosis. The chain combines TRBV6-5 with TRBJ2-3, with TRBD2 matching over 9 bases. Sequencing input: CD8+ T cells from PBMCs. CDR3 residues: CASSNRPAGGTDTQYF. Here the CDR3 DNA reads TGTGCCAGCAGTAACCGACCAGCGGGAGGAACAGATACGCAGTATTTT.